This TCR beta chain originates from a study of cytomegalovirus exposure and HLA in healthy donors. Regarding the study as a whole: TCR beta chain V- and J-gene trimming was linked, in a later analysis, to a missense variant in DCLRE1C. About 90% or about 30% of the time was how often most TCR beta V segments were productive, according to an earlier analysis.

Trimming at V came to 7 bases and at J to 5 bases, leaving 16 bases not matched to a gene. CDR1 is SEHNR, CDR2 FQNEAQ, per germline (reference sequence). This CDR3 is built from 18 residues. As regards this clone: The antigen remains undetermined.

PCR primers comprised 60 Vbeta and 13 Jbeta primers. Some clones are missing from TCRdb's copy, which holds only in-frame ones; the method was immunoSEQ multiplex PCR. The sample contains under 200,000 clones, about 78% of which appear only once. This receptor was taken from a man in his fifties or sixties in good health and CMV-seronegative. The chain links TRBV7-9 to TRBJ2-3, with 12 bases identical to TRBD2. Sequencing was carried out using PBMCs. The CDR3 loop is CASTSPGSSGGAVDTQYF. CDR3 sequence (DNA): TGTGCCAGCACCTCACCCGGGTCTAGCGGGGGGGCGGTAGATACGCAGTATTTT.